Below, 28 T cell receptor beta chains from the same sample are listed, as sequenced in a study of T-cell reconstitution after alpha-beta-depleted transplantation in children. Unique molecular identifiers were incorporated into the prepared TCRbeta library. One entry per CDR3 protein results from TCRdb running MiXCR on the PCR reads. In the table there are approximately 980,000 distinct CDR3 sequences, roughly 29% of which are singletons. The material sequenced was PBMCs, mostly from graft donor cells, taken 360 days after TCRalphabeta/CD19-depleted stem cell transplant. These receptors were obtained from a boy younger than two who had a stem cell transplant for SCID, so the T cells may come from the graft donor.

This clonotype came up a few times. The rearrangement uses TRBV18 and TRBJ2-3; 8 nucleotides agree with TRBD2. CDR1 is KGHSH, CDR2 LQKENI, per germline. Unmatched junction bases numbered 11, after V lost 3 bases and J lost 3 bases. The CDR3 consists of 17 residues. The CDR3 DNA sequence: TGTGCCAGCTCACCGTACGGGGGGGACCCGACGACAGATACGCAGTATTTT. Translating gives CASSPYGGDPTTDTQYF.

The sample holds a few counts of this clonotype. The chain combines TRBV5-1 with TRBJ2-3, with 9 bases identical to TRBD1. From germline, CDR1 is SGHRS and CDR2 YFSETQ. This CDR3 is 16 amino acids long. V dropped 2 bases and J dropped 2; count of bases not matched to a gene: 6. The CDR3 spells CASSLGGTGSTDTQYF. The CDR3 DNA reads TGCGCCAGCAGCTTAGGCGGGACAGGGTCCACAGATACGCAGTATTTT.

This chain links TRBV3-1 with TRBJ2-1, with D possibly matching TRBD2 (5 bases). CDR1 and CDR2 from the germline V gene are LGHDT and YNNKEL (reference sequence). The germline V and J ends were trimmed by 0 bases and 6 bases, with 18 bases remaining between them. The CDR3 is made up of 17 amino acids. In DNA, the CDR3 is TGTGCCAGCAGCCAAGACTGGCCGCGCCTAGCTGTCAATGAGCAGTTCTTC. Translation: CASSQDWPRLAVNEQFF.

This clonotype was observed at least ten times. DNA of the CDR3: TGTGCCAGCAGTCTCCCGAACACCGGGGAGCTGTTTTTT. It translates to CASSLPNTGELFF. The chain recombines TRBV12-3 or TRBV12-4 with TRBJ2-2; D gene ambiguous. V gave up 5 bases and J gave up 0 bases, with 4 bases separating them. The CDR3 runs 13 residues.

This chain connects TRBV5-1 to TRBJ2-3; D call uncertain. This CDR3 is built from 14 residues. Germline V lookup: CDR1 SGHRS, CDR2 YFSETQ. The V gene lost 2 bases and the J gene lost 2 bases, with 9 bases spanning the gap. This CDR3 reads CASSFDLFTDTQYF. CDR3 DNA sequence: TGCGCCAGCAGCTTCGACTTGTTCACAGATACGCAGTATTTT.

The gene calls are TRBV10-3 and TRBJ2-7, with 8 bases fitting TRBD1. The germline V gene encodes CDR1 ENHRY and CDR2 SYGVKD. The CDR3 extends over 14 amino acids. V was pared by 6 bases and J by 4 bases, with 8 bases of the junction left unmatched. The CDR3 reads CAIRSGQVRYEQYF. Written as DNA, the CDR3 is TGTGCCATCAGATCGGGACAGGTGCGTTACGAGCAGTACTTC.

Only a few counts were recorded for this clonotype. The chain is built from TRBV12-3 or TRBV12-4 and TRBJ2-5; D is unclear. This CDR3 has 15 amino acids. V dropped 5 bases and J dropped 5 bases, with 18 bases sitting between them. CDR3 loop: CASSPGLGKRETQYF. In DNA, the CDR3 is TGTGCCAGCAGTCCGGGCCTAGGGAAACGGGAGACCCAGTACTTC.

In this sample, this clonotype turned up a few times. The CDR3 loop is CRAGSGNQPQHF. The CDR3 nucleotides are TGCAGGGCAGGGTCGGGCAATCAGCCCCAGCATTTT. The chain couples TRBV20-1 to TRBJ1-5; weak D call: TRBD1 (5 bases). Germline CDR1 DFQATT, CDR2 SNEGSKA (reference sequence). The CDR3 extends over 12 amino acids.

The chain employs TRBV12-3 or TRBV12-4 and TRBJ1-5, with D uncertain. This CDR3 contains 15 residues. The ends were cut back, 2 bases at V and 0 bases at J, with 8 bases in the middle. Here the CDR3 DNA reads TGTGCCAGCAGTTTAAGCCAGGCTAGCAATCAGCCCCAGCATTTT. As protein: CASSLSQASNQPQHF.

This clonotype was seen only a few times. V and J are TRBV5-5 and TRBJ2-5, with 8 bases identical to TRBD2. Germline CDR1 reads SGHKS; CDR2 reads YYEKEE (reference sequence). V was clipped by 4 bases and J by 4 bases; unmatched bases: 12. The CDR3 runs to 16 residues. CDR3 bases: TGTGCCAGCAGCCCACCCATGGGACTAGTCTCAGAGACCCAGTACTTC. Protein product: CASSPPMGLVSETQYF.

V gene TRBV20-1 combines with J gene TRBJ2-1; 8 bases map to TRBD2. Germline CDR1 reads DFQATT; CDR2 reads SNEGSKA (reference sequence). V shed 8 bases, J shed 0 bases, and the junction held 3 bases outside the gene matches. The CDR3 runs 13 residues. The CDR3 loop is CSRGGSSYNEQFF. CDR3 coding DNA: TGCAGTCGGGGGGGGAGCTCCTACAATGAGCAGTTCTTC.

The V call is TRBV5-1, the J call TRBJ2-3; D gene ambiguous. The CDR3 is 12 amino acids. Trimming left V 4 bases short and J 6 bases short, with 9 bases between. The V gene's germline CDR1 is SGHRS and CDR2 YFSETQ. The CDR3 DNA follows: TGCGCCAGCAGCGTATCCCGGGATACGCAGTATTTT. Translating it yields CASSVSRDTQYF.

This sequence joins TRBV6-5 and TRBJ2-7; 9 positions match TRBD2. There are 15 residues in the CDR3. The V segment lost 0 bases and the J segment 6 bases; nucleotides outside the gene matches: 6. CDR1 is MNHEY, CDR2 SVGAGI, per germline. The CDR3 bases are TGTGCCAGCAGTTACTCGCGCCTAGCGGGGTCCGAGCAGTACTTC. It is translated as CASSYSRLAGSEQYF.

The chain has TRBV20-1 and TRBJ2-7, with a possible D match to TRBD1 (6 bases). The germline CDR1 and CDR2 sequences are DFQATT and SNEGSKA (reference sequence). V lost 2 bases, J lost 0 bases, and 8 bases lay in between. This CDR3 contains 13 residues. DNA of the CDR3: TGCAGTGCTAGAAGGACAGTCTCCTACGAGCAGTACTTC. This encodes CSARRTVSYEQYF.

This clonotype was counted only a few times. The CDR3 DNA reads as TGTGCCAGCAGTTACATCATAGCGGGAATCCAAGAGACCCAGTACTTC. Translating gives CASSYIIAGIQETQYF. The gene calls are TRBV6-5 and TRBJ2-5; 8 bases agree with TRBD2. The CDR3 totals 16 residues. CDR1 MNHEY and CDR2 SVGAGI come from the germline V gene. With V trimmed by 2 bases and J by 1 base, 6 bases remained unmatched.

The chain combines TRBV20-1 with TRBJ2-1; maybe TRBD2 (6 bases). Trimming stripped 3 bases from V and 8 bases from J, with 23 bases between. Germline CDR1 DFQATT, CDR2 SNEGSKA (reference sequence). The CDR3 has 16 residues. Here the CDR3 DNA reads TGCAGTGCTAGCCCATGGGGAAGGAGGGGTGGAGATGAGCAGTTCTTC. Amino acid sequence: CSASPWGRRGGDEQFF.

The sample holds a few counts of this clonotype. CDR3 residues: CASSYSAAATVNTEAFF. The CDR3 region has the DNA TGTGCCAGCAGTTACTCTGCGGCCGCGACGGTGAACACTGAAGCTTTCTTT. The V and J genes are TRBV6-5 and TRBJ1-1; D unresolved. Germline V lookup: CDR1 MNHEY, CDR2 SVGAGI. The CDR3 loop spans 17 amino acids. Trimming shortened V by 0 bases and J by 0 bases, and 14 bases separated the two germline ends.

This clonotype appeared a few times. The chain recombines TRBV4-2 with TRBJ2-5; D might be TRBD2 (5 bases). Germline V CDR1 and CDR2: LGHNA, YNFKEQ. The CDR3 is 16 amino acids. Between the trimmed V and J ends, which lost 1 base and 2 bases, there was a span of 14 bases. CDR3 nucleotides: TGTGCCAGCAGCCAAGGTACTAGAACCTCACAAGAGACCCAGTACTTC. This encodes CASSQGTRTSQETQYF.

This clonotype was seen only a few times. The chain uses TRBV19 and TRBJ1-5, with D possibly matching TRBD1 (5 bases). Germline V gives CDR1 LNHDA, CDR2 SQIVND (reference sequence). The CDR3 extends over 15 amino acids. The germline V and J ends were trimmed by 6 bases and 4 bases, with 16 bases remaining between them. CDR3 protein: CASSGSGTGNQPQHF. Written as DNA, the CDR3 is TGTGCCAGTAGCGGATCAGGGACGGGAAATCAGCCCCAGCATTTT.

This clonotype was seen a few times. The chain links TRBV7-8 to TRBJ1-1, with D perhaps TRBD1 (5 bases). The ends were cut back, 6 bases at V and 5 bases at J, with 16 bases in the middle. This CDR3 contains 14 residues. Germline lookup yields CDR1 SGHVS and CDR2 FQNEAQ. The CDR3 DNA sequence: TGTGCCAGCAGGGGGGTTGGGGCGGCGACTGAAGCTTTCTTT. This sequence encodes CASRGVGAATEAFF. Full variable domain (remainder filled in from reference TRBV7-8 and TRBJ1-1): GAGVSQSPRYKVAKRGQDVALRCDPISGHVSLFWYQQALGQGPEFLTYFQNEAQLDKSGLPSDRFFAERPEGSVSTLKIQRTQQEDSAVYLCASRGVGAATEAFFGQGTRLTVV.

This chain connects TRBV6-5 to TRBJ2-7; a possible D gene is TRBD2 (6 bases). The CDR3 covers 14 residues. Germline V gene sequence: CDR1 MNHEY, CDR2 SVGAGI. Trimming stripped 5 bases from V and 8 bases from J, with 19 bases between. The CDR3 sequence: CASSTQTSLSKQYF. In nucleotides, the CDR3 is TGTGCCAGCAGTACTCAGACTAGTTTGTCTAAGCAGTACTTC.

This sequence joins TRBV20-1 and TRBJ2-7; D may be TRBD1 or TRBD2 (5 bases each). The V gene's germline CDR1 is DFQATT and CDR2 SNEGSKA (reference sequence). The CDR3 length is 14 residues. Trimming stripped 2 bases from V and 2 bases from J, with 13 bases between. In DNA, the CDR3 is TGCAGTGCTAGATGGGGACGGGTAACCTACGAGCAGTACTTC. As protein: CSARWGRVTYEQYF.

This clonotype was detected only a few times. The J gene is TRBJ1-5, the V gene TRBV12-3 or TRBV12-4; the D gene is possibly TRBD1 (5 bases). The CDR3 spans 14 residues. The germline V and J ends were trimmed by 7 bases and 6 bases, with 16 bases remaining between them. CDR3 in amino acids: CASTRAGSGQPQHF. DNA of the CDR3: TGTGCCAGCACCCGGGCAGGGTCGGGTCAGCCCCAGCATTTT.

V and J are TRBV4-2 and TRBJ2-1; perhaps TRBD2 as D (5 bases). This CDR3 contains 17 residues. Germline V lookup: CDR1 LGHNA, CDR2 YNFKEQ. Trimming pared 0 bases from V and 6 bases from J, leaving 18 bases between. CDR3 DNA sequence: TGTGCCAGCAGCCAAGAGGATGTCCGGGGTCCCTTCAATGAGCAGTTCTTC. Its protein is CASSQEDVRGPFNEQFF.

This chain connects TRBV7-2 to TRBJ2-7, with D possibly called TRBD1 or TRBD2 (7 bases each). Trimming left V 4 bases short and J 1 base short, with 14 bases between. In germline, CDR1 is SGHTA, CDR2 FQGNSA. This CDR3 region has 15 residues. The CDR3 loop reads CASSSIRGGSYEQYF. The DNA for the CDR3 is TGTGCCAGCAGCTCAATCAGGGGGGGATCCTACGAGCAGTACTTC.

In this sample, this clonotype turned up a few times. The chain has TRBV9 and TRBJ2-1; 11 bases align to TRBD2. The CDR3 extends over 15 amino acids. After removal of 0 bases from V and 7 bases from J, the junction contained 3 bases not matched to a gene. CDR1 and CDR2 from the germline V gene are SGDLS and YYNGEE. CDR3 region: CASSVVSGGANEQFF. The CDR3 bases are TGTGCCAGCAGCGTAGTTAGCGGGGGGGCGAATGAGCAGTTCTTC.

V gene TRBV12-3 or TRBV12-4 combines with J gene TRBJ2-7; 8 positions match TRBD1. CDR3 length: 14 amino acids. V gave up 5 bases and J gave up 3 bases; unmatched junction bases: 6. The CDR3, as DNA: TGTGCCAGCAGTCAAGGACAGGGAATCTACGAGCAGTACTTC. This translates into CASSQGQGIYEQYF.

This sequence joins TRBV7-2 and TRBJ2-3; weak D call: TRBD2 (5 bases). V lost 4 bases and J 6 bases, leaving 14 bases between the germline ends. Germline CDR1 is SGHTA and CDR2 is FQGNSA. CDR3 length equals 14 residues. The CDR3 DNA reads TGTGCCAGCAGCTCGGACTCGCTCGGGGATACGCAGTATTTT. Encoded protein: CASSSDSLGDTQYF.